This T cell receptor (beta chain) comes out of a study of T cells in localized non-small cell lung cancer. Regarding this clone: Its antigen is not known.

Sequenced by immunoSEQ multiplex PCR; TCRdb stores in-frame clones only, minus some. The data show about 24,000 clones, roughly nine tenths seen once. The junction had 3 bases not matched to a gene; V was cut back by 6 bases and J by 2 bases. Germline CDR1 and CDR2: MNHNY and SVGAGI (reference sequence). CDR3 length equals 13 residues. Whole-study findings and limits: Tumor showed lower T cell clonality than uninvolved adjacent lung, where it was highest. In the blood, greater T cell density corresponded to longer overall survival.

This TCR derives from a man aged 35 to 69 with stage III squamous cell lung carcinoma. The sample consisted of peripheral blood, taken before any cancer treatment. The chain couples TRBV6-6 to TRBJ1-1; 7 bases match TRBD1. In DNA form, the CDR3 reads TGTGCCAGCAGGAGACAGGGTAACACTGAAGCTTTCTTT. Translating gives CASRRQGNTEAFF.